Listed here are 30 T cell receptor beta chains from one sample, sequenced in a study of blood T cells in healthy people across ages. For the second PCR, which ran for roughly 7 to 11 cycles, a sample-barcoded 5' primer and a J-beta primer mix were used. TCRdb processed the 5' RACE reads anew with MiXCR; each CDR3 protein has one entry. The table shows some 640,000 distinct CDR3 sequences, with about 52% occurring only once. The sequenced sample was blood. These receptor sequences come from a woman in her sixties in good health.

The V and J genes are TRBV6-2 or TRBV6-3 and TRBJ2-7; D may be TRBD2 (6 bases). The CDR3 has 15 amino acids. The V end lost 2 bases, the J end lost 7 bases, and 18 bases lay between the germline ends. Germline V gives CDR1 MNHEY, CDR2 SVGEGT. The CDR3 sequence: CASSYGGAGYNEQYF. DNA of the CDR3: TGTGCCAGCAGTTACGGCGGGGCCGGCTACAATGAGCAGTACTTC.

This clonotype was seen more than once but under ten times. This chain connects TRBV20-1 to TRBJ2-5; TRBD1 agrees at 10 bases. Gene TRBJ2-7 matches the end of the DNA better, so the J call may be wrong. Germline CDR1 and CDR2: DFQATT and SNEGSKA (reference sequence). CDR3 length equals 13 residues. The DNA of the CDR3 is TGCAGTGCCCCGGGACAGGGGATCGACGAGCAGTACTTC. Its translation is CSAPGQGIDEQYF.

This clonotype was counted only a few times. The gene calls are TRBV28 and TRBJ1-2; no firm D call. Germline loops: CDR1 MDHEN, CDR2 SYDVKM. The V end lost 2 bases, the J end lost 8 bases, and 9 bases lay between the germline ends. CDR3 length: 12 amino acids. The CDR3 is CASSLNHRGYTF. The CDR3 region has the DNA TGTGCCAGCAGTTTAAATCACCGGGGCTACACCTTC.

The chain uses TRBV28 and TRBJ2-3; tentatively, D is TRBD2 (5 bases). This CDR3 contains 16 residues. Germline values: CDR1 MDHEN, CDR2 SYDVKM. V lost 5 bases, J lost 4 bases, and 19 bases lay in between. CDR3 region: CASSAPGSSGSDTQYF. The DNA of the CDR3 is TGTGCCAGCAGTGCACCGGGGAGTTCCGGATCAGATACGCAGTATTTT.

The chain recombines TRBV7-9 with TRBJ2-7; D not resolved. Between the trimmed V and J ends, which lost 6 bases and 6 bases, there was a span of 12 bases. This CDR3 region has 12 residues. Germline loops: CDR1 SEHNR, CDR2 FQNEAQ (reference sequence). The chain's CDR3 is CASSSPRSEQYF. In DNA form, the CDR3 reads TGTGCCAGCAGTTCCCCGAGAAGCGAGCAGTACTTC.

V is TRBV7-2 and J is TRBJ2-1; 9 positions agree with TRBD2. V lost 6 bases to trimming and J lost 9 bases; unmatched junction nucleotides: 15. The CDR3 runs to 16 residues. Per the germline V gene, CDR1 is SGHTA and CDR2 is FQGNSA. CDR3 bases: TGTGCCAGCAGTAATTTAGGGGGACTAGCTTCCGGTGAGCAGTTCTTC. Translated: CASSNLGGLASGEQFF.

This clonotype was detected a few times. The rearrangement joins TRBV10-3 to TRBJ2-1; TRBD2 agrees at 9 bases. V trimming: 6 bases; J trimming: 3 bases; junction bases outside the gene matches: 3. The germline V gene encodes CDR1 ENHRY and CDR2 SYGVKD. The CDR3 is 14 amino acids. The CDR3 spells CAIRETSGYNEQFF. The CDR3 DNA is TGTGCCATCAGGGAGACTAGCGGCTACAATGAGCAGTTCTTC.

This clonotype showed up just a few times. The gene calls are TRBV20-1 and TRBJ2-6; D remains unclear. CDR3 length: 14 amino acids. The V gene lost 7 bases and the J gene lost 0 bases, with 10 bases spanning the gap. Germline V gene sequence: CDR1 DFQATT, CDR2 SNEGSKA (reference sequence). This chain's CDR3 is CSVLAVSGANVLTF. For the CDR3, the DNA is TGCAGTGTGTTGGCAGTCTCTGGGGCCAACGTCCTGACTTTC.

V usage is TRBV10-3 and J usage is TRBJ2-7, with no clear D. Germline CDR1 ENHRY, CDR2 SYGVKD. V lost 1 base and J 7 bases, leaving 8 bases between the germline ends. The CDR3 length is 12 residues. In DNA, the CDR3 is TGTGCCATCAGTGAGTGGAGCGAGGAGCAGTACTTC. Its translation is CAISEWSEEQYF.

This rearrangement joins TRBV4-3 to TRBJ2-5; D may be TRBD1 or TRBD2 (5 bases each). The DNA matches TRBJ2-7 better at its end, which makes the J call doubtful. Germline V gene data show CDR1 as LGHNA and CDR2 as YSLEER. The CDR3 totals 13 residues. CDR3 DNA sequence: TGCGCCAGCAGCCAAGGTCGAGGGGACGAGCAGTACTTC. Its translation: CASSQGRGDEQYF.

The V gene is TRBV10-3, the J gene TRBJ2-3; TRBD1 agrees at 7 bases. Germline assignment: CDR1 ENHRY and CDR2 SYGVKD. The CDR3 has 13 amino acids. With V trimmed by 11 bases and J by 1 base, 6 bases remained unmatched. This CDR3 reads CAATGARTDTQYF. In nucleotides, the CDR3 is TGTGCCGCCACAGGGGCGCGCACAGATACGCAGTATTTT.

The CDR3 region is CSGAGTGGETQYF. The CDR3 DNA reads as TGCAGCGGGGCCGGGACAGGGGGAGAGACCCAGTACTTC. The chain employs TRBV29-1 and TRBJ2-5, with 11 nucleotides matching TRBD1. The CDR3 runs to 13 residues. The germline V gene has CDR1 SQVTM and CDR2 ANQGSEA. The V gene end was trimmed by 7 bases and the J gene end by 4 bases; junction bases not matched to a gene: 5.

This clonotype was counted a single time. For the CDR3, the DNA is TGTGCCATCAGTGACGGGGGAAGGACTTCTAGCTATGGCTACACCTTC. Protein product: CAISDGGRTSSYGYTF. The chain uses TRBV10-3 and TRBJ1-2, with D possibly TRBD1 on 5 matching bases. The CDR3 runs to 16 residues. Germline V CDR1 and CDR2: ENHRY, SYGVKD. V lost 3 bases, J lost 4 bases, and 18 bases lay in between.

This chain connects TRBV2 to TRBJ1-5; D is undetermined. The CDR3 is made up of 16 amino acids. V was pared by 4 bases and J by 2 bases, with 15 bases between. Germline loops: CDR1 SNHLY, CDR2 FYNNEI. CDR3 in DNA: TGTGCCAGCAGTGGCGTGTTTAAGGTTGGCAATCAGCCCCAGCATTTT. Translation: CASSGVFKVGNQPQHF.

The chain carries TRBV20-1 and TRBJ2-3; perhaps TRBD2 as D (5 bases). V lost 4 bases and J 3 bases, leaving 14 bases between the germline ends. CDR1 and CDR2 from the germline V gene are DFQATT and SNEGSKA (reference sequence). The CDR3 runs to 14 residues. CDR3 nucleotide sequence: TGCAGTGCTAACCCAGCGGAGGCGACAGATACGCAGTATTTT. Translation gives CSANPAEATDTQYF.

This chain uses TRBV29-1 with TRBJ2-7; TRBD1 aligns across 10 bases. The CDR3 has 14 residues. Germline V lookup: CDR1 SQVTM, CDR2 ANQGSEA. Germline trimming cut 4 bases from V and 5 bases from J; bases unmatched to any gene: 8. CDR3 sequence: CSVVRDRGFNEQYF. The CDR3, as DNA: TGCAGCGTTGTTCGGGACAGGGGATTCAACGAGCAGTACTTC.

The genes are TRBV20-1 and TRBJ1-2; D not certain. V was cut by 4 bases and J by 13 bases, with 13 bases left in between. The CDR3 extends over 10 amino acids. Germline V CDR1 and CDR2: DFQATT, SNEGSKA (reference sequence). The DNA of the CDR3 is TGCAGTGCTACCGGGGTTTTCATCACCTTC. This translates into CSATGVFITF.

In this sample, this clonotype turned up a few times. It may be a read error: a sequence one base away is much more abundant. The V call is TRBV7-2, the J call TRBJ2-7; D ambiguous. There are 14 residues in the CDR3. CDR1 is SGHTA and CDR2 is FQGNSA in the germline V gene. The germline V and J ends were trimmed by 6 bases and 1 base, with 13 bases remaining between them. The DNA of the CDR3 is TGTGCCAGCAGTGTCTCGGCAGGATCCTACGAGCAGTACTTC. Its protein product is CASSVSAGSYEQYF.

This clonotype was detected only a few times. This chain's CDR3 is CASSQAGLGEKLFF. The CDR3 DNA follows: TGTGCCAGCAGCCAAGCAGGGCTGGGTGAAAAACTGTTTTTT. V gene TRBV4-2 combines with J gene TRBJ1-4; D possibly corresponds to TRBD1 (5 bases). Germline V lookup: CDR1 LGHNA, CDR2 YNFKEQ. CDR3 length: 14 residues. Trimming shortened V by 1 base and J by 7 bases, and 10 bases separated the two germline ends.

This clonotype was recorded at least ten times. The chain uses TRBV7-6 and TRBJ2-7; D gene uncertain. Trimming took 8 bases from V and 0 from J, leaving 14 bases between them. This CDR3 region has 14 residues. Germline V gives CDR1 SGHVS, CDR2 FNYEAQ. The CDR3 nucleotides read TGTGCCAGCGGGTTCAAAGCAAGCTCCTACGAGCAGTACTTC. Its translation is CASGFKASSYEQYF.

The chain recombines TRBV7-2 with TRBJ2-5; D is undetermined. The J call may be mistaken, given a closer DNA end match to TRBJ2-7. Germline CDR1 and CDR2: SGHTA and FQGNSA. The CDR3 consists of 12 residues. CDR3 loop: CASSDTAYEQYF. The CDR3 coding sequence is TGTGCCAGCAGCGACACAGCCTACGAGCAGTACTTC.

This clonotype appeared a few times. The CDR3 coding sequence is TGCGCCAGCAGCTTGGCGGCGGGACAGAACTACGAGCAGTACTTC. Translated, it gives CASSLAAGQNYEQYF. The V and J genes are TRBV5-1 and TRBJ2-7; a possible D gene is TRBD1 (7 bases). The CDR3 consists of 15 residues. Per the germline V gene, CDR1 is SGHRS and CDR2 is YFSETQ. V was pared by 0 bases and J by 3 bases, with 13 bases between. Together with reference TRBV5-1 and TRBJ2-7, the CDR3 gives the full variable domain: KAGVTQTPRYLIKTRGQQVTLSCSPISGHRSVSWYQQTPGQGLQFLFEYFSETQRNKGNFPGRFSGRQFSNSRSEMNVSTLELGDSALYLCASSLAAGQNYEQYFGPGTRLTVT.

The V and J genes are TRBV20-1 and TRBJ2-7; weak D call: TRBD1 (6 bases). Trimming shortened V by 1 base and J by 3 bases, and 16 bases separated the two germline ends. The CDR3 sequence is 15 residues long. Germline CDR1 is DFQATT and CDR2 is SNEGSKA (reference sequence). Here the CDR3 reads CSARGDTGFGYEQYF. Written as DNA, the CDR3 is TGCAGTGCTAGAGGGGACACAGGGTTTGGCTACGAGCAGTACTTC.

The J gene is TRBJ1-4, the V gene TRBV4-3; D ambiguous. CDR1 and CDR2 (germline): LGHNA, YSLEER. The CDR3 is made up of 12 amino acids. Trimming cost V 1 base and J 7 bases, with 4 bases left between them. CDR3 residues: CASSQVREKLFF. For the CDR3, the DNA is TGCGCCAGCAGCCAAGTCCGTGAAAAACTGTTTTTT.

The rearrangement uses TRBV29-1 and TRBJ1-2; 9 bases are shared with TRBD1. This CDR3 has 15 residues. Germline trimming cut 4 bases from V and 6 bases from J; bases unmatched to any gene: 12. The germline V gene encodes CDR1 SQVTM and CDR2 ANQGSEA. The CDR3 DNA is TGCAGCGTTGTCCTCCGGGACAGGGTTCCCCATGGCTACACCTTC. Protein sequence: CSVVLRDRVPHGYTF.

In this sample, this clonotype turned up a few times. The chain joins TRBV6-2 or TRBV6-3 to TRBJ2-1; no clear D. Germline-derived CDR1 and CDR2 are MNHEY and SVGEGT. V lost 8 bases and J 8 bases, leaving 10 bases between the germline ends. The CDR3 extends over 11 amino acids. The CDR3 DNA sequence: TGTGCCAGCCGAGAGGAGCATGAGCAGTTCTTC. Its protein product is CASREEHEQFF.

The chain carries TRBV28 and TRBJ2-5; D is perhaps TRBD2 (5 bases). This CDR3 has 15 residues. Germline V CDR1 and CDR2: MDHEN, SYDVKM. The germline V and J ends were trimmed by 3 bases and 2 bases, with 13 bases remaining between them. The CDR3 region is CASSFNTGRQETQYF. The CDR3 DNA follows: TGTGCCAGCAGTTTCAACACGGGAAGGCAAGAGACCCAGTACTTC.

This clonotype came up a few times. The chain has TRBV27 and TRBJ2-7; D uncertain. This CDR3 spans 18 amino acids. With 3 bases removed from V and 4 bases from J, the gap between germline ends came to 25 bases. Germline V gene data show CDR1 as MNHEY and CDR2 as SMNVEV (reference sequence). The chain's CDR3 is CASSFSLGRHPRTYEQYF. In DNA form, the CDR3 reads TGTGCCAGCAGTTTTTCTTTAGGAAGACACCCACGTACTTACGAGCAGTACTTC.

This clonotype occurred a few times. V gene TRBV4-3 combines with J gene TRBJ1-6; 8 positions agree with TRBD1. The germline V gene encodes CDR1 LGHNA and CDR2 YSLEER. The CDR3 contains 15 residues. V trimming: 1 base; J trimming: 10 bases; junction bases outside the gene matches: 6. CDR3 in DNA: TGCGCCAGCAGCCAAGGGACAGGGATCCGGTCACCCCTCCACTTT. This gives the protein CASSQGTGIRSPLHF.

This clonotype showed up just once. The rearrangement uses TRBV20-1 and TRBJ1-4, with D uncertain. Germline CDR1 DFQATT, CDR2 SNEGSKA (reference sequence). This CDR3 spans 13 amino acids. Deletions cut 2 bases from V and 4 bases from J, with 8 bases between. This CDR3 reads CSARSWFNEKLFF. In nucleotides, the CDR3 is TGCAGTGCTAGAAGCTGGTTTAATGAAAAACTGTTTTTT.